The 9 T cell receptor beta chains below come from one sample, sequenced in a study of blood T cell repertoires in COVID-19. Clones were sequenced by immunoSEQ multiplex PCR, and TCRdb holds only the in-frame ones, with some missing. The data show 77,000 or so clones, with roughly 83% seen just once and less than 8% held by the top ten. The material sequenced was peripheral blood. Receptors originate from a woman in her sixties or seventies with acute or convalescent COVID-19.

The J gene is TRBJ1-5, the V gene TRBV6-2 or TRBV6-3; TRBD1 is a possible D gene (5 bases). The CDR3 loop spans 17 amino acids. CDR1 MNHEY and CDR2 SVGEGT come from the germline V gene. Trimming took off 6 bases at V and 0 bases at J, with 18 bases between the two ends. The DNA for the CDR3 is TGTGCCAGCAGCCCTAACACGGGGGATTATAGCAATCAGCCCCAGCATTTT. Residues: CASSPNTGDYSNQPQHF.

Of note for this clone: Its ends do not fully match the called genes, so a read error is possible. The chain combines TRBV30 with TRBJ2-2; the D gene is possibly TRBD1 (6 bases). The CDR3 length is 14 residues. The V gene's germline CDR1 is GTSNPN and CDR2 SVGIG (reference sequence). In nucleotides, the CDR3 is TGTGCCTGCTCCCCGCAGGGGAACCCCGGGGAGCTGTTTTTT. This sequence encodes CACSPQGNPGELFF. The full variable domain, in which reference TRBV30 and TRBJ2-2 provide the parts outside the CDR3, is SQTIHQWPATLVQPVGSPLSLECTVEGTSNPNLYWYRQAAGRGLQLLFYSVGIGQISSEVPQNLSASRPQDRQFILSSKKLLLSDSGFYLCACSPQGNPGELFFGEGSRLTVL.

The gene calls are TRBV5-4 and TRBJ1-2; a weak D match, TRBD1 (6 bases). V was cut by 6 bases and J by 0 bases, with 15 bases left in between. The length of the CDR3 is 15 residues. CDR1 and CDR2 (germline): SGHNT, YYREEE (reference sequence). The CDR3 coding sequence is TGTGCCAGCATCCCCTGGGACAAACCTAACTATGGCTACACCTTC. As protein: CASIPWDKPNYGYTF.

This chain joins TRBV6-5 and TRBJ1-2; D is ambiguous. Germline V lookup: CDR1 MNHEY, CDR2 SVGAGI. Trimming left V 0 bases short and J 2 bases short, with 10 bases between. The CDR3 is 15 amino acids. The CDR3 DNA follows: TGTGCCAGCAGTTACTCGAGCAGGCTAAACTATGGCTACACCTTC. As protein: CASSYSSRLNYGYTF.

This sequence joins TRBV9 and TRBJ2-1, with 11 bases aligning to TRBD2. This CDR3 spans 15 amino acids. V lost 1 base, J lost 8 bases, and 5 bases stayed unmatched. Germline V lookup: CDR1 SGDLS, CDR2 YYNGEE. CDR3 in DNA: TGTGCCAGCAGCGTAAGTCTAGCGGGGGGTTATGAGCAGTTCTTC. The encoded protein is CASSVSLAGGYEQFF.

The chain couples TRBV3-1 (or the pseudogene TRBV3-2) to TRBJ1-1, with D perhaps TRBD1 (5 bases). Germline values: CDR1 LGHDT, CDR2 YNNKEL (reference sequence). V shed 8 bases and J shed 5 bases, with 12 bases lying between them. CDR3 length: 12 residues. CDR3 in DNA: TGTGCCAGCGGGGCTACCGGGACTGAAGCTTTCTTT. Amino acids: CASGATGTEAFF.

The CDR3: CASNPQGRTEAFF. DNA for the CDR3: TGTGCCAGCAACCCTCAGGGAAGGACTGAAGCTTTCTTT. The chain uses TRBV12-3 or TRBV12-4 and TRBJ1-1; weak D call: TRBD1 (5 bases). Trimming took off 7 bases at V and 5 bases at J, with 14 bases between the two ends. The length of the CDR3 is 13 residues.

This chain connects TRBV9 to TRBJ1-6; D gene unclear. Germline V gene data show CDR1 as SGDLS and CDR2 as YYNGEE. V was trimmed by 2 bases and J by 9 bases, leaving 12 bases between them. The CDR3 spans 14 residues. CDR3 protein: CASSVGAVGSPLHF. Written as DNA, the CDR3 is TGTGCCAGCAGCGTGGGAGCAGTCGGTTCACCCCTCCACTTT.

This chain joins TRBV6-5 and TRBJ1-1; perhaps TRBD1 as D (6 bases). The CDR3 is 12 residues long. The V gene's germline CDR1 is MNHEY and CDR2 SVGAGI. V was cut by 8 bases and J by 6 bases, with 13 bases left in between. The CDR3 region is CASQGPEPEAFF. The CDR3 bases are TGTGCCAGCCAGGGGCCCGAGCCTGAAGCTTTCTTT.